This T cell receptor beta chain was documented in a study of identical twins. Each CDR3 protein gets one entry after TCRdb re-called the 5' RACE reads with MiXCR. The sample consists of approximately 600,000 distinct CDR3 sequences, less than 9% of them appearing once. The ends were cut back, 1 base at V and 7 bases at J, with 13 bases in the middle. The CDR3 extends over 15 amino acids. Germline V gene sequence: CDR1 SGHVS, CDR2 FNYEAQ. These same records also appear under a second study, on yellow fever vaccine responses in identical twins. This second study notes: Twins' T cell vaccine responses reportedly looked partly convergent, partly personalized.

The chain combines TRBV7-6 with TRBJ2-2; perhaps TRBD2 as D (5 bases). This TCR was recovered from a woman younger than 30 in good health. Sequenced material: PBMCs. The CDR3 DNA reads TGTGCCAGCAGCTTAGTTGGGGAGACCATCGGGGAGCTGTTTTTT. This gives the protein CASSLVGETIGELFF.